This passage covers 8 T cell receptor beta chains from one sample sequenced in a study of OX40 agonist ivuxolimab in advanced cancers. Measured with immunoSEQ multiplex PCR; TCRdb has only the in-frame clones, and not every one. Altogether over 20,000 clones are present, around 85% being singletons, with the ten largest covering approximately 35%. The sample was CD4+ or CD8+ T cells sorted from blood, taken in a trial of the OX40 agonist ivuxolimab. The source is an adult with an advanced solid tumor such as melanoma, head and neck, liver or kidney cancer.

The chain couples TRBV5-1 to TRBJ2-7; 9 bases are shared with TRBD1. CDR3 length: 14 residues. V trimming: 3 bases; J trimming: 3 bases; junction bases outside the gene matches: 4. Per the germline V gene, CDR1 is SGHRS and CDR2 is YFSETQ. As DNA, the CDR3 is TGCGCCAGCAGCTACGGGACAGGGATCTACGAGCAGTACTTC. The encoded protein is CASSYGTGIYEQYF.

The rearrangement joins TRBV11-3 to TRBJ2-1; no clear D. The V gene lost 3 bases and the J gene lost 5 bases, with 8 bases spanning the gap. Per germline, CDR1 SGHNT and CDR2 YENEEA. This CDR3 is built from 13 residues. The CDR3 spells CASSFSANNEQFF. CDR3 DNA: TGTGCCAGCAGCTTTAGTGCGAACAATGAGCAGTTCTTC.

Only one count was recorded for this clone. V usage is TRBV2 and J usage is TRBJ2-1; 10 bases line up with TRBD2. Germline V lookup: CDR1 SNHLY, CDR2 FYNNEI. V lost 7 bases, J lost 2 bases, and 8 bases stayed unmatched. This CDR3 comprises 16 residues. In nucleotides, the CDR3 is TGTGCCAGCACCGACACTAGCGGGGCTACCTACAATGAGCAGTTCTTC. It yields the protein CASTDTSGATYNEQFF.

This sequence joins TRBV30 and TRBJ1-3; a possible D gene is TRBD1 (5 bases). The CDR3 runs 12 residues. Trimming removed 4 bases at V and 3 bases at J, with 7 bases between. Germline V gene sequence: CDR1 GTSNPN, CDR2 SVGIG (reference sequence). CDR3 protein: CAWKGVGNTIYF. For the CDR3, the DNA is TGTGCCTGGAAAGGGGTTGGAAACACCATATATTTT.

The V gene is TRBV19, the J gene TRBJ2-1; 12 bases fit TRBD2. The V gene end was trimmed by 5 bases and the J gene end by 1 base; junction bases not matched to a gene: 3. Germline CDR1 reads LNHDA; CDR2 reads SQIVND (reference sequence). The CDR3 runs to 16 residues. CDR3 protein: CASSPGLAGSYNEQFF. CDR3 coding DNA: TGTGCCAGTAGTCCCGGACTAGCGGGATCCTACAATGAGCAGTTCTTC.

CDR3 in amino acids: CASSLEETQYF. The CDR3 DNA reads as TGCGCCAGCAGCTTGGAGGAGACCCAGTACTTC. The chain links TRBV5-1 to TRBJ2-5; D is unresolved. Germline assignment: CDR1 SGHRS and CDR2 YFSETQ. Trimming left V 0 bases short and J 5 bases short, with 2 bases between. This CDR3 is 11 amino acids long.

This clone was seen a single time. V and J are TRBV11-2 and TRBJ2-5, with D tentatively TRBD1 (6 bases). Germline CDR1 is SGHAT and CDR2 is FQNNGV. The CDR3 runs to 15 residues. Trimming took off 5 bases at V and 3 bases at J, with 16 bases between the two ends. As DNA, the CDR3 is TGTGCCAGCAGCACCTATACAGGGCCTGAAGAGACCCAGTACTTC. Protein product: CASSTYTGPEETQYF. The variable domain in full, with the rest retrieved from reference TRBV11-2 and TRBJ2-5, is EAGVAQSPRYKIIEKRQSVAFWCNPISGHATLYWYQQILGQGPKLLIQFQNNGVVDDSQLPKDRFSAERLKGVDSTLKIQPAKLEDSAVYLCASSTYTGPEETQYFGPGTRLLVL.

The rearrangement joins TRBV7-9 to TRBJ1-5; weak D call: TRBD1 (5 bases). The CDR3 is 15 residues long. V was clipped by 1 base and J by 6 bases, with 13 bases between them. CDR1 and CDR2 (germline): SEHNR, FQNEAQ (reference sequence). CDR3 in DNA: TGTGCCAGCAGCTTAGAGGGTTTCGGGGGTCAGCCCCAGCATTTT. Translated: CASSLEGFGGQPQHF.